One T cell receptor (beta chain) is described in this entry. Its cognate antigen is unknown. A much larger clone sits a single nucleotide away, making a read error possible. This specimen comes from a study of glioma-infiltrating T cells. Using RNA template, CDR3s of TCR alpha and beta were amplified with iRepertoire arm-PCR. One-step reverse transcription and amplification started from approximately 100-400 ng of tissue mRNA or PBMC total RNA. TCRdb re-derived calls from the multiplex PCR reads in MiXCR, one entry per CDR3 protein. The profile shows around 43,000 distinct CDR3 sequences, about a fifth of them singletons. Study-level points and caveats: Only very few CDR3 sequences appeared in both tissue and blood. Gliomas, especially low-grade, showed above-expected tissue-blood divergence; non-neoplastic patients showed below.

This receptor was obtained from a human donor with low-grade glioma or glioblastoma, undergoing nonglioma brain surgery, or in good health (not recorded which). The source material was glioma tissue, nonneoplastic brain tissue, or PBMCs (not recorded which).

CDR3 protein: CSVDGYRTSLNKQFF. The DNA of the CDR3 is TGCAGCGTTGATGGGTACCGGACTAGCCTTAATAAGCAGTTCTTC. The chain recombines TRBV29-1 with TRBJ2-1; 8 bases align to TRBD2. This CDR3 has 15 residues. CDR1 SQVTM and CDR2 ANQGSEA come from the germline V gene. The J segment lost 11 bases and the V segment lost 3 bases, leaving 15 bases of the junction unmatched.